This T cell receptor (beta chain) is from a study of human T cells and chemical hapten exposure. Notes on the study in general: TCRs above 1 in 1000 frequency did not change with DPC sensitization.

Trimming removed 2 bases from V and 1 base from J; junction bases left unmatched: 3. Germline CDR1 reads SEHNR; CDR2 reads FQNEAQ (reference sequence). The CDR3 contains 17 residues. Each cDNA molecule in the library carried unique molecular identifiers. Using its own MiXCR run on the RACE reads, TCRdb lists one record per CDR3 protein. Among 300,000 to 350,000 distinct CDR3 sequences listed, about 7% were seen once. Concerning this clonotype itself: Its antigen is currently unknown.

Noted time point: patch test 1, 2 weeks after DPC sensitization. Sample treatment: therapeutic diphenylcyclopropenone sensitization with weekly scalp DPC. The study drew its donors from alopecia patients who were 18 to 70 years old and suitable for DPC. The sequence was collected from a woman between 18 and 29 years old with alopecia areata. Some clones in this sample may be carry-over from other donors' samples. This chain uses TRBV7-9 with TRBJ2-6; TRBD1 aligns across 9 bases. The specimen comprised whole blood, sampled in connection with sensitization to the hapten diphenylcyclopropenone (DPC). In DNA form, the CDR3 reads TGTGCCAGCAGCTTAAGGGGACAGGGATCTGGGGCCAACGTCCTGACTTTC. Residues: CASSLRGQGSGANVLTF.